Below, 14 T cell receptor beta chains from the same sample are listed, as sequenced in a study of blood T cells in healthy people across ages. Primers used in a second PCR of about 7 to 12 cycles were a sample-barcoded 5' primer and a J-beta primer mix. One entry per CDR3 protein results from TCRdb running MiXCR on the 5' RACE reads. The sample holds hundreds of thousands of distinct CDR3 sequences, around a fifth seen once. Sequencing used blood. Every receptor here comes from a man aged 65 to 79 in good health.

V gene TRBV6-5 combines with J gene TRBJ2-7; D is possibly TRBD1 (6 bases). The CDR3 contains 14 residues. CDR1 is MNHEY, CDR2 SVGAGI, per germline. Trimming stripped 8 bases from V and 2 bases from J, with 16 bases between. CDR3 loop: CASCGGAHPYEQYF. CDR3 nucleotides: TGTGCCAGCTGTGGGGGCGCCCATCCCTACGAGCAGTACTTC.

The gene calls are TRBV19 and TRBJ2-1; D gene ambiguous. The CDR3 length is 15 residues. Trimming removed 3 bases from V and 0 bases from J, with 9 bases in between. From germline, CDR1 is LNHDA and CDR2 SQIVND (reference sequence). The CDR3 reads CASSMGAPSYNEQFF. Here the CDR3 DNA reads TGTGCCAGTAGTATGGGTGCCCCCTCCTACAATGAGCAGTTCTTC.

The table lists this clonotype with a few counts. The chain has TRBV5-1 and TRBJ2-1, with TRBD2 identical over 10 bases. The V segment lost 7 bases and the J segment 5 bases; nucleotides outside the gene matches: 6. The CDR3 loop spans 14 amino acids. The germline CDR1 and CDR2 sequences are SGHRS and YFSETQ. CDR3 sequence (DNA): TGCGCCAGCGGGGAACTAGCGGGAAACAATGAGCAGTTCTTC. Its translation: CASGELAGNNEQFF.

V is TRBV18 and J is TRBJ2-3; D might be TRBD2 (6 bases). This CDR3 contains 14 residues. V was shortened by 4 bases and J by 2 bases, with 10 bases between the two germline ends. Looked up from germline, CDR1 is KGHSH and CDR2 is LQKENI. The CDR3 bases are TGTGCCAGCTCACTTAGCGGACTCACAGATACGCAGTATTTT. Amino acids: CASSLSGLTDTQYF.

This sequence joins TRBV20-1 and TRBJ2-1, with D perhaps TRBD2 (6 bases). The CDR3 runs to 14 residues. CDR1 and CDR2 from the germline V gene are DFQATT and SNEGSKA (reference sequence). Trimming took off 6 bases at V and 4 bases at J, with 16 bases between the two ends. This CDR3 reads CSASSRLAYNEQFF. As DNA, the CDR3 is TGCAGTGCGAGTTCGCGCCTAGCGTACAATGAGCAGTTCTTC.

The chain couples TRBV7-2 to TRBJ2-7, with D unresolved. CDR3 length equals 12 residues. Trimming removed 5 bases at V and 6 bases at J, with 11 bases between. Per germline, CDR1 SGHTA and CDR2 FQGNSA. As DNA, the CDR3 is TGTGCCAGCAGCCTGCTAGGTTTCGAGCAGTACTTC. Its protein product is CASSLLGFEQYF.

The rearrangement uses TRBV6-2 or TRBV6-3 and TRBJ2-3; D gene ambiguous. Per the germline V gene, CDR1 is MNHEY and CDR2 is SVGEGT. There are 17 residues in the CDR3. Trimming removed 3 bases from V and 0 bases from J, with 16 bases in between. CDR3 DNA sequence: TGTGCCAGCAGTTATGGTCTGACGGTCACTAGCACAGATACGCAGTATTTT. Encoded protein: CASSYGLTVTSTDTQYF.

The V call is TRBV29-1, the J call TRBJ1-1; no firm D call. The V gene lost 0 bases and the J gene lost 4 bases, with 9 bases spanning the gap. The germline CDR1 and CDR2 sequences are SQVTM and ANQGSEA. The CDR3 contains 13 residues. The CDR3 loop is CSVEEALGTEAFF. For the CDR3, the DNA is TGCAGCGTTGAAGAGGCGTTGGGCACTGAAGCTTTCTTT.

The V call is TRBV5-6, the J call TRBJ1-2, with unresolved D. This CDR3 comprises 14 residues. V gave up 4 bases and J gave up 5 bases, with 15 bases separating them. CDR1 and CDR2 from the germline V gene are SGHDT and YYEEEE. This chain's CDR3 is CASSPSNRGYGYTF. The CDR3 DNA reads as TGTGCCAGCAGCCCCAGCAACCGAGGATATGGCTACACCTTC.

This clonotype was detected a few times. V is TRBV7-2 and J is TRBJ2-3; no firm D call. V shed 6 bases and J shed 2 bases, with 12 bases lying between them. This CDR3 has 14 residues. In germline, CDR1 is SGHTA, CDR2 FQGNSA. The DNA for the CDR3 is TGTGCCAGCAGTTTAAGGCGGACCACAGATACGCAGTATTTT. Amino acid sequence: CASSLRRTTDTQYF.

This clonotype was recorded at least ten times. The chain couples TRBV25-1 to TRBJ2-1; 7 bases fit TRBD2. Germline V lookup: CDR1 MGHDK, CDR2 SYGVNS. This CDR3 has 18 residues. Losses at the gene ends were 2 bases for V and 2 bases for J; bases not matched to a gene: 12. The CDR3 here is CASSEGVGRERPYNEQFF. Written as DNA, the CDR3 is TGTGCCAGCAGTGAAGGGGTTGGGCGGGAGAGGCCCTACAATGAGCAGTTCTTC.

This clonotype showed up just a few times. The chain recombines TRBV27 with TRBJ2-4; the D is unclear. Germline CDR1 is MNHEY and CDR2 is SMNVEV (reference sequence). With 2 bases removed from V and 0 bases from J, the gap between germline ends came to 17 bases. The CDR3 contains 18 residues. The CDR3 loop is CASSLKSSDQLAKNIQYF. In DNA, the CDR3 is TGTGCCAGCAGTTTAAAGAGTAGTGATCAGCTAGCCAAAAACATTCAGTACTTC.

This clonotype has just a few counts. The genes are TRBV30 and TRBJ2-1; D unclear. Looked up from germline, CDR1 is GTSNPN and CDR2 is SVGIG (reference sequence). Deletions cut 0 bases from V and 1 base from J, with 10 bases between. This CDR3 spans 15 amino acids. For the CDR3, the DNA is TGTGCCTGGAGTGTACTGGGCTCGTCCTACAATGAGCAGTTCTTC. This gives the protein CAWSVLGSSYNEQFF.

This clonotype was detected a few times. The chain combines TRBV12-3 or TRBV12-4 with TRBJ2-5, with a tentative D call TRBD1 (5 bases). This CDR3 has 14 amino acids. With 9 bases removed from V and 0 bases from J, the gap between germline ends came to 14 bases. For the CDR3, the DNA is TGTGCCAGTTTGAGGCAGGGTCACCAAGAGACCCAGTACTTC. Its translation is CASLRQGHQETQYF.